The 10 T cell receptor beta chains listed next were all sequenced from one sample in a study of Graves' ophthalmopathy and Graves' hyperthyroidism. TCR beta CDR3 amplification used RNA transcripts. HTBI primers served in a first-round RT-PCR, which a second-round multiplex PCR followed. TCRdb analysed the multiplex PCR reads with MiXCR anew, one entry per CDR3 protein. The sample lists 52,000 or so distinct CDR3 sequences; roughly half were seen once. Sample: peripheral blood. Receptor source: an adult woman with Graves' ophthalmopathy.

This clonotype showed up many times. The rearrangement uses TRBV4-1 and TRBJ1-4, with D possibly matching TRBD1 (5 bases). The CDR3 covers 17 residues. The V gene lost 0 bases and the J gene lost 1 base, with 12 bases spanning the gap. Germline CDR1 and CDR2: MGHRA and YSYEKL. This chain's CDR3 is CASSQEGTGRTNEKLFF. CDR3 sequence (DNA): TGCGCCAGCAGCCAAGAAGGGACCGGGAGAACTAATGAAAAACTGTTTTTT.

The chain has TRBV7-7 and TRBJ2-7; TRBD1 agrees at 7 bases. Trimming took 4 bases from V and 6 from J; bases not matched to a gene: 15. This CDR3 contains 16 residues. CDR1 and CDR2 (germline): SSHAT, FNYEAQ (reference sequence). For the CDR3, the DNA is TGTGCCAGCAGCTCCGGCCCTGGCAGGGGGACCGGCGAGCAGTACTTC. Its translation is CASSSGPGRGTGEQYF.

This clonotype was seen repeatedly, ten times or more. This rearrangement joins TRBV4-1 to TRBJ2-6; maybe TRBD1 (5 bases). Germline-derived CDR1 and CDR2 are MGHRA and YSYEKL. Trimming removed 2 bases at V and 2 bases at J, with 13 bases between. The length of the CDR3 is 17 residues. This chain's CDR3 is CASSQPVRGTGANVLTF. Written as DNA, the CDR3 is TGCGCCAGCAGCCAACCGGTAAGGGGCACTGGGGCCAACGTCCTGACTTTC.

The chain links TRBV7-9 to TRBJ2-3; TRBD2 matches at 9 bases. Germline values: CDR1 SEHNR, CDR2 FQNEAQ (reference sequence). The CDR3 is made up of 19 amino acids. The CDR3 coding sequence is TGTGCGGGCAGCCTCGGACCAGCGGGAGGCCCAAAACGCACAGATACGCAGTATTTT. Residues: CAGSLGPAGGPKRTDTQYF.

By share, this clonotype counts as medium-sized. The chain employs TRBV7-2 and TRBJ1-2, with TRBD1 as a possible D gene (6 bases). V shed 5 bases and J shed 0 bases, with 13 bases lying between them. CDR1 and CDR2 (germline): SGHTA, FQGNSA. The CDR3 is 15 residues long. Here the CDR3 reads CASSPRDMANYGYTF. CDR3 nucleotides: TGTGCCAGCAGCCCAAGGGACATGGCTAACTATGGCTACACCTTC.

As concerns this clonotype: An end of the junction does not agree with germline; a read error may underlie this. V usage is TRBV20-1 and J usage is TRBJ1-6, with D maybe TRBD1 (5 bases). This CDR3 has 17 residues. Germline-derived CDR1 and CDR2 are DFQATT and SNEGSKA (reference sequence). The CDR3, as DNA: TGCAGTGCTAGTAGGGGACCCAAGAGCTCCAATAATTCACCCCACCACTTT. Amino acid sequence: CSASRGPKSSNNSPHHF.

This clonotype has at least ten counts. The rearrangement uses TRBV5-4 and TRBJ2-7; no reliable D call. The V end lost 1 base, the J end lost 7 bases, and 18 bases lay between the germline ends. The length of the CDR3 is 15 residues. Germline lookup yields CDR1 SGHNT and CDR2 YYREEE (reference sequence). The CDR3 DNA reads as TGTGCCAGCAGCTTGTTGTCGACCGGAGTGAAAGAGCAGTACTTC. This gives the protein CASSLLSTGVKEQYF.

V usage is TRBV11-3 and J usage is TRBJ2-1, with 11 bases that match TRBD2. Germline V gene lookup returns CDR1 SGHNT and CDR2 YENEEA. V trimming: 6 bases; J trimming: 9 bases; junction bases outside the gene matches: 10. This CDR3 region has 15 residues. The chain's CDR3 is CASSASGRHPGEQFF. The DNA for the CDR3 is TGTGCCAGCAGTGCTAGCGGGAGGCACCCAGGTGAGCAGTTCTTC.

The chain joins TRBV7-3 to TRBJ2-5, with D maybe TRBD1 (6 bases). V gave up 4 bases and J gave up 2 bases, with 14 bases separating them. The CDR3 runs to 15 residues. Germline V lookup: CDR1 SGHTA, CDR2 FQGTGA. This CDR3 is CASSYAGTSQETQYF. For the CDR3, the DNA is TGTGCCAGCAGCTACGCCGGGACATCTCAAGAGACCCAGTACTTC.

The chain couples TRBV29-1 to TRBJ1-1; D is possibly TRBD1 (6 bases). Trimming stripped 0 bases from V and 7 bases from J, with 18 bases between. The CDR3 is 15 residues long. Germline V gene data show CDR1 as SQVTM and CDR2 as ANQGSEA. CDR3 sequence (DNA): TGCAGCGTTGAAGATCCTCGGGGGAGGGACAATGAAGCTTTCTTT. Its translation: CSVEDPRGRDNEAFF.